One TCR beta chain is described in this entry. Antigen specificity is unknown. The data originate from a study of tumor-infiltrating lymphocytes in localized non-small cell lung cancer. Study details: Resected tumor was paired with non-adjacent uninvolved lung from the same patient. Study results and limitations: IM1 and IM2 tumors showed no difference in T-cell fraction. TCR sequencing covered a subset of patients with enough tissue. Each assay used a separate piece of the same tissue.

V dropped 7 bases and J dropped 2; count of bases not matched to a gene: 3. The CDR3 has 13 residues. Germline CDR1 reads MDHEN; CDR2 reads SYDVKM. Sequenced by immunoSEQ multiplex PCR; TCRdb stores in-frame clones only, minus some. The profile shows 10,000 to 15,000 clones, around 64% of them singletons. The receptor's source is a human donor with non-small cell lung cancer. V usage is TRBV28 and J usage is TRBJ1-2; TRBD1 matches at 8 bases. The sample consisted of uninvolved lung tissue not adjacent to the tumor. CDR3 loop: CASNQGANYGYTF. CDR3 in DNA: TGTGCCAGCAACCAGGGGGCCAACTATGGCTACACCTTC.